This is a list of T cell receptor beta chains from one sample in a study of regulatory T cells in long-lasting Graves disease. Via MiXCR, TCRdb re-called the multiplex PCR reads, giving one row per CDR3 protein. Here the sample spans some 490,000 distinct CDR3 sequences, 12% being singletons. The sample also formed part of further work on T cells in Graves' hyperthyroidism and ophthalmopathy.

Sequenced material: peripheral blood mononuclear cells (PBMCs), taken at new diagnosis, from a patient treated with antithyroid drugs. All receptors come from a woman aged 30 to 39 with Graves disease. Each CDR3 is given with its conserved first and last residue. The order of the fields is V gene, D gene, J gene, clone size, CDR3 protein, CDR3 DNA. D genes are given only for firm matches. Clone size is given for some rows only: seen once, a few or many times, or a class if the clone is expanded.

TRBV7-9	TRBD2	TRBJ2-2	.	CASSSGLAGPLNTGELFF	TGTGCCAGCAGTTCGGGACTAGCGGGACCCTTGAACACCGGGGAGCTGTTTTTT
TRBV9	.	TRBJ2-1	.	CASSVDWGAYNEQFF	TGTGCCAGCAGCGTAGATTGGGGGGCCTACAATGAGCAGTTCTTC
TRBV2	TRBD2	TRBJ2-5	many	CASSTGLADWRGETQYF	TGTGCCAGCAGTACGGGACTAGCGGATTGGAGGGGAGAGACCCAGTACTTC
TRBV5-4	.	TRBJ1-1	.	CASSSGTSVNTEAFF	TGTGCCAGCAGCTCGGGGACATCGGTGAACACTGAAGCTTTCTTT
TRBV10-3	.	TRBJ2-5	few	CASQSGAQETQYF	TGTGCCAGCCAGTCGGGGGCCCAAGAGACCCAGTACTTC
TRBV7-9	TRBD1	TRBJ1-2	many	CASSLDPRGPVRDREIYGYTF	TGTGCCAGCAGCTTAGACCCTCGTGGCCCAGTCCGGGACAGGGAAATCTATGGCTACACCTTC
TRBV6-2/TRBV6-3	TRBD2	TRBJ2-7	many	CASSYDGTSGVYEQYF	TGTGCCAGCAGTTACGACGGGACTAGCGGGGTCTACGAGCAGTACTTC
TRBV7-9	.	TRBJ1-2	many	CASSKQGYGYTF	TGTGCCAGCAGTAAACAGGGCTATGGCTACACCTTC
TRBV19	TRBD1	TRBJ2-7	few	CASSIGQGTSYEQYF	TGTGCCAGTAGCATAGGACAGGGGACTTCCTACGAGCAGTACTTC
TRBV29-1	TRBD2	TRBJ2-1	many	CSVGRAGGGNEQFF	TGCAGCGTTGGTAGGGCGGGAGGGGGGAATGAGCAGTTCTTC
TRBV9	.	TRBJ2-2	many	CASSPLVLNTGELFF	TGTGCCAGCAGCCCCCTAGTCCTGAACACCGGGGAGCTGTTTTTT
TRBV12-3/TRBV12-4	.	TRBJ2-2	many	CASSLIQRKNTGELFF	TGTGCCAGCAGTTTAATCCAGCGGAAGAACACCGGGGAGCTGTTTTTT
TRBV4-1	TRBD2	TRBJ2-7	few	CASSHRLAGDYEQYF	TGCGCCAGCAGCCACAGACTAGCGGGGGACTACGAGCAGTACTTC
TRBV7-9	.	TRBJ1-2	many	CASSITGQIYGYTF	TGTGCCAGCAGTATTACAGGACAGATCTATGGCTACACCTTC
TRBV27	TRBD1	TRBJ1-5	few	CASSFPDRSNQPQHF	TGTGCCAGCAGTTTTCCGGACAGGAGCAATCAGCCCCAGCATTTT
TRBV10-2	TRBD2	TRBJ2-7	.	CASRPGLAVPEQYF	TGCGCCAGCAGGCCGGGACTAGCAGTACCCGAGCAGTACTTC
TRBV6-9	.	TRBJ2-1	.	CASSYSHETIRQWGSYNEQFF	TGTGCCAGCAGTTACTCCCATGAAACTATCCGCCAATGGGGCTCCTACAATGAGCAGTTCTTC
TRBV30	.	TRBJ1-2	few	CAAHRGGYTF	TGTGCCGCCCATAGGGGTGGCTACACCTTC
TRBV19	.	TRBJ2-7	few	CASTPSAGALSGSEQYF	TGTGCCAGTACCCCCTCCGCCGGGGCACTGTCGGGGAGCGAGCAGTACTTC
TRBV6-5	.	TRBJ2-6	many	CASSSGTSGANVLTF	TGTGCCAGCAGTTCCGGGACCTCTGGGGCCAACGTCCTGACTTTC
TRBV20-1	TRBD1	TRBJ2-3	.	CSVRGTGRTDTQYF	TGCAGTGTCCGGGGGACAGGGCGCACAGATACGCAGTATTTT
TRBV18	.	TRBJ2-1	many	CASSPQGYNEQFF	TGTGCCAGCTCACCCCAGGGCTACAATGAGCAGTTCTTC
TRBV30	TRBD2	TRBJ2-7	many	CAWSQAGGPYEQYF	TGTGCCTGGAGTCAAGCGGGAGGCCCCTACGAGCAGTACTTC
TRBV24-1	.	TRBJ2-1	few	CATSDPASMSRGNEQFF	TGTGCCACCAGTGACCCCGCCTCTATGTCTCGTGGGAATGAGCAGTTCTTC
TRBV6-5	.	TRBJ1-5	.	CASSFRPDNQPQHF	TGTGCCAGCAGTTTCCGGCCGGATAATCAGCCCCAGCATTTT
TRBV27	.	TRBJ2-7	few	CASSGVLAARGYEQYF	TGTGCCAGCAGCGGGGTCTTAGCGGCAAGGGGCTACGAGCAGTACTTC
TRBV6-1	.	TRBJ2-1	.	CASGFRAENNEQFF	TGTGCCAGCGGATTCCGGGCAGAAAACAATGAGCAGTTCTTC
TRBV2	TRBD1	TRBJ2-7	many	CASGGQALLGQYF	TGTGCCAGCGGGGGACAGGCCCTTCTAGGGCAGTACTTC
TRBV2	TRBD1	TRBJ2-4	.	CASSETPLLGTGGDIQYF	TGTGCCAGCAGTGAAACCCCCCTCCTCGGGACAGGGGGGGACATTCAGTACTTC